This TCR beta chain was observed in a study of control samples from healthy donors and cancer patients. Trimming removed 5 bases from V and 7 bases from J; junction bases left unmatched: 3. The CDR3 loop spans 12 amino acids. Looked up from germline, CDR1 is MNHEY and CDR2 is SMNVEV (reference sequence). Only in-frame clones appear in the TCRdb table, and some are missing; sequencing was by immunoSEQ multiplex PCR. The repertoire has about 120,000 clones, roughly 87% of them found once; the top ten carry roughly 2%. Sequenced sample: blood. The sequence came from a young man in good health. This chain uses TRBV27 with TRBJ1-2; 8 bases are shared with TRBD1. The CDR3 spells CASSTDRGGYTF. The CDR3 bases are TGTGCCAGCAGTACCGACAGGGGTGGCTACACCTTC.